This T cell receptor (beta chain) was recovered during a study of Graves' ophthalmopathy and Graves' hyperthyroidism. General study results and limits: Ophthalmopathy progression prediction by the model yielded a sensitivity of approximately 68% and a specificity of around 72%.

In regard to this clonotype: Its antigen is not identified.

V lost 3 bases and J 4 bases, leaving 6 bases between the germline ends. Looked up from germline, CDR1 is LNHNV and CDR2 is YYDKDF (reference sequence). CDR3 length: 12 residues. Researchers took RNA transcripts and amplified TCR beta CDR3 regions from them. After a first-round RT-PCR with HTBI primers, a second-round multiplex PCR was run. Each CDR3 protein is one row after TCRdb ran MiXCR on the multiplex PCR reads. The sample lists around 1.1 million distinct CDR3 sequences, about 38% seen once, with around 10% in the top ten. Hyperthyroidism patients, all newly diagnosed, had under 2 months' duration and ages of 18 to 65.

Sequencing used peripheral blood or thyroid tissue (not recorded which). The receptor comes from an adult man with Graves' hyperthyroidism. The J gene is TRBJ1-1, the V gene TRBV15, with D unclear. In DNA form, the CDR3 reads TGTGCCACCAGCAGCTTGGGCACTGAAGCTTTCTTT. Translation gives CATSSLGTEAFF.